These T cell receptor beta chains were read from a single sample in a study of radiotherapy plus CTLA-4 blockade in lung cancer. Repertoires were generated with immunoSEQ multiplex PCR, while TCRdb's copy carries only in-frame clones and drops some. The sample records around 86,000 clones, under 85% being singletons. The starting material was peripheral blood, obtained from a patient treated with radiotherapy plus ipilimumab. The receptors derive from a human donor with non-small cell lung cancer who had stable disease on radiotherapy plus ipilimumab. The CDR3 runs from the conserved cysteine through the conserved F or W. The D gene is left open where the match is weak. Not every row has a clone size; where given, it reads once, few, many or a size class.

d_call j_call clone_size v_call cdr3_nt cdr3_aa
. TRBJ2-7 . TRBV11-2 TGTGCCAGCAGCTTAGTCGGGGGCCCCTACGAGCAGTACTTC CASSLVGGPYEQYF
TRBD1 TRBJ2-1 . TRBV5-1 TGCGCCAGCAGCTTGCAGGGGGCCTACAATGAGCAGTTCTTC CASSLQGAYNEQFF
. TRBJ2-1 . TRBV11-3 TGTGCCAGCAGCTTAGGTGTGGCGGGAACTCCCTCCTACAATGAGCAGTTCTTC CASSLGVAGTPSYNEQFF
. TRBJ2-7 few TRBV28 TGTGCCAGCAGTCCCCCAGCGATCTACGAGCAGTACTTC CASSPPAIYEQYF
TRBD1 TRBJ2-7 . TRBV19 TGTGCCAGTAGTGGCAGGGGGCTCACCTACGAGCAGTACTTC CASSGRGLTYEQYF
. TRBJ2-1 . TRBV7-9 TGTGCCAGCAGTGGGGCTCCCTACAATGAGCAGTTCTTC CASSGAPYNEQFF
. TRBJ2-5 . TRBV27 TGTGCCAGCAGTCCCAACGCACGTTTCCAAGAGACCCAGTACTTC CASSPNARFQETQYF
. TRBJ2-3 . TRBV4-3 TGCGCCAGCAGCCATAGAGAGGGGGACCGCACAGATACGCAGTATTTT CASSHREGDRTDTQYF
. TRBJ1-3 . TRBV5-8 TGTGCCAGCAGCTTGCCTCTGCTTTTCGGAACTGGAAACACCATATATTTT CASSLPLLFGTGNTIYF
. TRBJ1-6 . TRBV5-6 TGTGCCAGCAGCCCGGACCTTGGGGCAGGGATACCGTCACCCCTCCACTTT CASSPDLGAGIPSPLHF
. TRBJ1-6 . TRBV7-9 TGTGCCAGCAGCCCCGCCCAGCCGGATTCACCCCTCCACTTT CASSPAQPDSPLHF
. TRBJ2-5 . TRBV7-6 TGTGCCAGCAGCTTAGCCCAGACAGGACAAGAGACCCAGTACTTC CASSLAQTGQETQYF
. TRBJ2-3 . TRBV5-1 TGCGCCAGCAGCCCCGCGAAGGCAGATACGCAGTATTTT CASSPAKADTQYF
. TRBJ1-1 . TRBV6-5 TGTGCCAGCAGTTTCCAGGGATTTAGCCCCGTTACTGAAGCTTTCTTT CASSFQGFSPVTEAFF
. TRBJ1-4 once TRBV7-2 TGTGCCAGCAGCTTAGGTGCATTGCGGCCTAATGAAAAACTGTTTTTT CASSLGALRPNEKLFF
. TRBJ1-2 . TRBV27 TGTGCCAGCAGTTTCGGCAGACTGGGTGGCTACACCTTC CASSFGRLGGYTF
. TRBJ1-6 . TRBV30 TGTGCCTGGAGTAGTCGGGTTACCCTCCACTTT CAWSSRVTLHF
TRBD1 TRBJ1-4 . TRBV28 TGTGCCAGCAGTACCCCGGGGACAGGGGGCGAAAAACTGTTTTTT CASSTPGTGGEKLFF
TRBD2 TRBJ2-4 . TRBV5-6 TGTGCCAGCAGCTTGGAGGTAGCGGGAGATGGGAACATTCAGTACTTC CASSLEVAGDGNIQYF
TRBD1 TRBJ1-1 few TRBV28 TGTGCCAGCAGTTCCCAGGGGGACACTGAAGCTTTCTTT CASSSQGDTEAFF
TRBD1 TRBJ1-2 . TRBV6-6 TGTGCCAGCAGTTACGGGACAGACTATGGCTACACCTTC CASSYGTDYGYTF
TRBD2 TRBJ2-3 . TRBV10-2 TGCGCCAGTCTAGCGGGGAGCACAGATACGCAGTATTTT CASLAGSTDTQYF
TRBD1 TRBJ1-4 once TRBV7-9 TGTGCCAGCAGCTCCCGGGGACAGGGTAATGAAAAACTGTTTTTT CASSSRGQGNEKLFF
. TRBJ1-3 . TRBV29-1 TGCAGCGTTGACACAGTTGGAAATACCATATATTTT CSVDTVGNTIYF
. TRBJ2-7 . TRBV4-1 TGCGCCAGCAGCCAAGATGAAAGTCTTAGCTCCTACGAGCAGTACTTC CASSQDESLSSYEQYF
. TRBJ2-7 . TRBV4-2 TGTGCCAGCGCCCCGGAGGGGGGTCCCTCCTACGAGCAGTACTTC CASAPEGGPSYEQYF
. TRBJ2-5 . TRBV11-2 TGTGCCAGCAGCTTAAAAGAGACCCAGTACTTC CASSLKETQYF
TRBD1 TRBJ1-2 . TRBV18 TGTGCCAGCTCCTCCGGGACAGGGCGTTCCTTTGGTGGCTACACCTTC CASSSGTGRSFGGYTF
TRBD2 TRBJ2-3 . TRBV7-7 TGTGCTAGCAGCTTAGGGGTAGCGGGAGGGCCAGATACGCAGTATTTT CASSLGVAGGPDTQYF
TRBD1 TRBJ1-2 . TRBV5-4 TGTGCCAGCAGCTTGGGAGGACAGGGGGCGCGGGGCTACACCTTC CASSLGGQGARGYTF
. TRBJ1-1 . TRBV18 TGTGCCAGCTCACCACTTGGACAGTTGAACACTGAAGCTTTCTTT CASSPLGQLNTEAFF
. TRBJ2-7 . TRBV11-1 TGTGCCAGCAGTCGGGCAGGATCACGGGCCGAGCAGTACTTC CASSRAGSRAEQYF
. TRBJ2-7 . TRBV11-2 TGTGCCAGCAGCCCCGTACTCTGGGGATCCCACGAGCAGTACTTC CASSPVLWGSHEQYF
. TRBJ1-5 . TRBV28 TGTGCCAGCAGTCCGCCGACAGGTAGCAATCAGCCCCAGCATTTT CASSPPTGSNQPQHF
. TRBJ1-3 . TRBV5-1 TGCGCCAGCAGCTTTGGTGAGGGCCGCTCTGGAAACACCATATATTTT CASSFGEGRSGNTIYF
. TRBJ2-5 . TRBV9 TGTGCCAGCAGCGTAGGTATCAGCTTGCAAGAGACCCAGTACTTC CASSVGISLQETQYF
TRBD1 TRBJ1-4 . TRBV15 TGTGCCACCTTACAGGGGTCCACTAATGAAAAACTGTTTTTT CATLQGSTNEKLFF
. TRBJ2-5 . TRBV5-1 TGCGCCAGCAGCTTGGTTTCCACCGTCCCGACCCAGTACTTC CASSLVSTVPTQYF
TRBD2 TRBJ2-5 . TRBV5-4 TGTGCCAGCAGCAGTAGCGGGGGGGCGGAGACCCAGTACTTC CASSSSGGAETQYF
. TRBJ2-7 . TRBV27 TGTACCAGCAGAACAACAGGGGGGGGCCTCTACGAGCAGTACTTC CTSRTTGGGLYEQYF
. TRBJ1-4 . TRBV14 TGTGCCAGCAGCCAAACAAGACCAACTAATGAAAAACTGTTTTTT CASSQTRPTNEKLFF
. TRBJ1-5 . TRBV5-5 TGTGCCAGCAGCTTGGGTAGGGCCGGAGGGGAAGGGGGCAATCAGCCCCAGCATTTT CASSLGRAGGEGGNQPQHF
TRBD1 TRBJ1-5 . TRBV5-6 TGTGCCAGCAGCGCAGGACAGGGTAGGCTCGGTCAGCCCCAGCATTTT CASSAGQGRLGQPQHF
. TRBJ1-2 . TRBV20-1 TGCAGTGCTAAGAGGGATGGCTACACCTTC CSAKRDGYTF
. TRBJ1-2 . TRBV11-2 TGTGCCAGCAGCCCCGGGGGCTCCTACACCTTC CASSPGGSYTF
. TRBJ2-4 . TRBV2 TGTGCCAGCGCAGGGCTAGCCAAAAACATTCAGTACTTC CASAGLAKNIQYF
. TRBJ2-5 . TRBV19 TGTGCCAGTAGTATAACCCCCACAGGGTTGACGGAGACCCAGTACTTC CASSITPTGLTETQYF